This paragraph reports one T cell receptor beta chain. Thyroid surgery was performed in patients who had received no treatment beforehand. TCRdb re-called the PCR reads through MiXCR. The table includes approximately 19,000 clones, 30% to 35% detected once. This record belongs to a study of metastatic and nonmetastatic thyroid tumors. Turning to the study itself: The study looked at repertoires side by side in blood and in tumor or nodule tissue from malignant and benign thyroid patients.

The TCR comes from a male donor with papillary thyroid cancer or a benign thyroid nodule (not recorded which). Some clones in this sample may be carry-over from other donors' samples. The sample taken for sequencing was tumor tissue.

CDR3 protein: CASFAGGYTF. The CDR3, as DNA: TGTGCCAGCTTCGCAGGGGGCTACACCTTC. The V call is TRBV6-1, the J call TRBJ1-2, with D possibly TRBD1 on 5 matching bases. V was cut by 8 bases and J by 8 bases, with 9 bases left in between. The V gene's germline CDR1 is MNHNS and CDR2 SASEGT. CDR3 length: 10 residues.